One T cell receptor (beta chain) is described in this entry. Antigen: not known. A CD45RA-negative memory subset and a CD45RA+ naive subset were separated from the CD4+ cells. Trimming at V came to 3 bases and at J to 11 bases, leaving 15 bases not matched to a gene. The CDR3 length is 17 residues. Germline V gives CDR1 LNHDA, CDR2 SQIVND (reference sequence). Approximately 210 ng DNA, approximately 30,000 T cell genomes, went into each sorted-subset replicate PCR. Sequenced by immunoSEQ multiplex PCR; TCRdb stores in-frame clones only, minus some. Among about 2 million clones, 85% to 95% were seen once, and the ten largest hold roughly 0.13%. This entry comes from a study of shared clonotypes between healthy human individuals. Study in general: Those who served as donors were a couple of women and a few men between the ages of 18 and 49.

Findings and limits, study-wide: Clonotypes shared by all four sorted-subset donors had higher generation probabilities than non-shared clonotypes.

The rearrangement joins TRBV19 to TRBJ1-6, with 8 positions matching TRBD1. Material: naive CD4+ T cells sorted from blood. Subset reported: CD45RA+ positively selected. This TCR derives from a man between 18 and 29 years old in good health. The CDR3 spells CASSISQGGTIRTPLHF. The CDR3, as DNA: TGTGCCAGTAGTATTTCACAGGGGGGTACGATCAGGACACCCCTCCACTTT. Combining the CDR3 with reference TRBV19 and TRBJ1-6 gives the whole variable domain DGGITQSPKYLFRKEGQNVTLSCEQNLNHDAMYWYRQDPGQGLRLIYYSQIVNDFQKGDIAEGYSVSREKKESFPLTVTSAQKNPTAFYLCASSISQGGTIRTPLHFGNGTRLTVT.